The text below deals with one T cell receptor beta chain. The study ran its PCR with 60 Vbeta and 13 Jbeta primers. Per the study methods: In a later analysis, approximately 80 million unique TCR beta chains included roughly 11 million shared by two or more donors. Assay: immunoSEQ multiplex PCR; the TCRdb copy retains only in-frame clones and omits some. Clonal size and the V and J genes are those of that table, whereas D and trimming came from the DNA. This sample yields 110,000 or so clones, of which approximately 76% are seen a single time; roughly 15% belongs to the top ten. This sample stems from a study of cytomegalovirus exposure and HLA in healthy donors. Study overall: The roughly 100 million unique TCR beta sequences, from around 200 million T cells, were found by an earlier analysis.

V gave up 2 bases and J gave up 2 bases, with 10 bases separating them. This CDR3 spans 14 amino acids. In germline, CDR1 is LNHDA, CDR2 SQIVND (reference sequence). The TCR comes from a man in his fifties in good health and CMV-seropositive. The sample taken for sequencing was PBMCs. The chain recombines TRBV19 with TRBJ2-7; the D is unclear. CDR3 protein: CASSISGSAYEQYF. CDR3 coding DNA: TGTGCCAGTAGTATAAGTGGCAGTGCCTACGAGCAGTACTTC.